The subject of this entry is one T cell receptor (beta chain). These data belong to a study of T-cell memory formation after mild COVID-19. TCRdb re-called the 5' RACE reads with MiXCR, one entry per CDR3 protein. The table includes a few hundred thousand distinct CDR3 sequences, around a sixth detected once. Deletions cut 6 bases from V and 1 base from J, with 9 bases between. Germline V CDR1 and CDR2: SNHLY, FYNNEI. The CDR3 spans 14 residues. The chain is built from TRBV2 and TRBJ2-2, with D unresolved. The sample taken for sequencing was PBMCs or a T cell subset sorted from them (not recorded which). The receptor's source is a man between 18 and 29 years old who had mild COVID-19 (a few samples of this study predate the infection). Cell type and time point are not known. The CDR3 region is CASRMVRNTGELFF. The CDR3 region has the DNA TGTGCCAGCAGGATGGTGCGGAACACCGGGGAGCTGTTTTTT.